This TCR beta chain was retrieved from a study of response to subunit inactivated influenza vaccine. As to this clonotype: Its antigen is not known.

One entry per CDR3 protein results from TCRdb running MiXCR on the RT-PCR reads. The table has about 520,000 distinct CDR3 sequences, approximately 24% seen once. Whole-study findings and limits: Each seasonal flu vaccination may recruit only limited new T cells, authors suggested.

Germline-derived CDR1 and CDR2 are WNHNN and SYGVQD (reference sequence). V was shortened by 7 bases and J by 4 bases, with 17 bases between the two germline ends. This CDR3 comprises 15 residues. The receptor was derived from a man aged 45-65 years who received an inactivated influenza vaccine. The chain couples TRBV10-1 to TRBJ2-1; D tentatively reads TRBD1 or TRBD2 (6 bases each). Source: CD4+ T cells sorted from PBMCs, taken 5 days after vaccination. CDR3 region: CASNPGGHAYNEQFF. DNA for the CDR3: TGCGCCAGCAATCCCGGGGGCCACGCTTACAATGAGCAGTTCTTC.